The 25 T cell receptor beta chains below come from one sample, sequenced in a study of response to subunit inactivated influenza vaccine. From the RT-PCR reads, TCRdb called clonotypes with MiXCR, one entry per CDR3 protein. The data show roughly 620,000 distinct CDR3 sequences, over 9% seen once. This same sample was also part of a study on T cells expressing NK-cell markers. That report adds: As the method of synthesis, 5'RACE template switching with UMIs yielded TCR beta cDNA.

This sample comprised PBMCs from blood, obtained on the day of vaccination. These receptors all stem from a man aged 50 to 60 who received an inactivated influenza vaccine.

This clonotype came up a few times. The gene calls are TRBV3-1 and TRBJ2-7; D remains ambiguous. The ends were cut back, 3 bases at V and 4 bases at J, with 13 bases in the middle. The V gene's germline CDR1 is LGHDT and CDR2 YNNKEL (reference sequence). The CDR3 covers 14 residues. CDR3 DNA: TGTGCCAGCAGCCAGTACTACCCCCCTTACGAGCAGTACTTC. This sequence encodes CASSQYYPPYEQYF.

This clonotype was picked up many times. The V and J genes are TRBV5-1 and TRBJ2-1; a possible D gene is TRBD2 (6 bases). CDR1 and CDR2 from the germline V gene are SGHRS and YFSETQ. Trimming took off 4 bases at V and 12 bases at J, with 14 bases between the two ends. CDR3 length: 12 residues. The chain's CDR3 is CASSPGERVQFF. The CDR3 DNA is TGCGCCAGCAGCCCTGGCGAGCGGGTGCAGTTCTTC.

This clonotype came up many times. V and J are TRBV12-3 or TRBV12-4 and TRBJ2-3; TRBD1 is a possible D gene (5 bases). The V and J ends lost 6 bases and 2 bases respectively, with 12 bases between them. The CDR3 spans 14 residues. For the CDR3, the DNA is TGTGCCAGCAGCCCCGACAGAAACACAGATACGCAGTATTTT. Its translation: CASSPDRNTDTQYF.

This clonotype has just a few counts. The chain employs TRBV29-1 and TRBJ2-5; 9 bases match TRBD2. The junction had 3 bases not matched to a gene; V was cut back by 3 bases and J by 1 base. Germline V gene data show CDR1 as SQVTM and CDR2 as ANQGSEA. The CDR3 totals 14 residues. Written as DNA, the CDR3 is TGCAGCGTTGACAAGCGGGGGGTCCAAGAGACCCAGTACTTC. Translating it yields CSVDKRGVQETQYF. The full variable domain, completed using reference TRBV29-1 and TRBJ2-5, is SAVISQKPSRDICQRGTSLTIQCQVDSQVTMMFWYRQQPGQSLTLIATANQGSEATYESGFVIDKFPISRPNLTFSTLTVSNMSPEDSSIYLCSVDKRGVQETQYFGPGTRLLVL.

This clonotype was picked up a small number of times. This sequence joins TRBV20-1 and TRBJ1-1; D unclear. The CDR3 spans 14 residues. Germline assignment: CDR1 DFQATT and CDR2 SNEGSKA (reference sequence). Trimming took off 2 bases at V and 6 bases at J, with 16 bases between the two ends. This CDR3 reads CSARSRPGQAEAFF. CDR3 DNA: TGCAGTGCTAGATCACGGCCGGGTCAGGCTGAAGCTTTCTTT.

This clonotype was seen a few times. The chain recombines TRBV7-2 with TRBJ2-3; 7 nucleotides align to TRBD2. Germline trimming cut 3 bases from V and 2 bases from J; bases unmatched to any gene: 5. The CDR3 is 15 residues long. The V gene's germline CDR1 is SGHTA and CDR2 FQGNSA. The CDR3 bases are TGTGCCAGCAGCTTTTCTAGCGGCTACACAGATACGCAGTATTTT. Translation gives CASSFSSGYTDTQYF.

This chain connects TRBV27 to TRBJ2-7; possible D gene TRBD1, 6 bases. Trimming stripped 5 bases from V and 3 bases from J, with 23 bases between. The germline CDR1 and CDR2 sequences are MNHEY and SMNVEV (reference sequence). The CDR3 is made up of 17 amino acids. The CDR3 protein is CASSPRQATLRGYEQYF. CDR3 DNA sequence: TGTGCCAGCAGTCCTCGACAGGCCACGCTCCGAGGCTACGAGCAGTACTTC.

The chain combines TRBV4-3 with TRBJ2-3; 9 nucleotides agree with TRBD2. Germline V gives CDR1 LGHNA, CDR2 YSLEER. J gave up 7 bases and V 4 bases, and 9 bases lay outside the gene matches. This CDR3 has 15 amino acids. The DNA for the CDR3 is TGCGCCAGCAGCCTTCATGGCGGGGGGGCAAATACGCAGTATTTT. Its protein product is CASSLHGGGANTQYF.

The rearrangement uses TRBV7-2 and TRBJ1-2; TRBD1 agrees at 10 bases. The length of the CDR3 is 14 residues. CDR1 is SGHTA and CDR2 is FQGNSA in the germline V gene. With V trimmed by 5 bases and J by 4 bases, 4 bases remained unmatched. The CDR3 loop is CASSLGQGGYGYTF. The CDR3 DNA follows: TGTGCCAGCAGCCTAGGACAGGGGGGCTATGGCTACACCTTC.

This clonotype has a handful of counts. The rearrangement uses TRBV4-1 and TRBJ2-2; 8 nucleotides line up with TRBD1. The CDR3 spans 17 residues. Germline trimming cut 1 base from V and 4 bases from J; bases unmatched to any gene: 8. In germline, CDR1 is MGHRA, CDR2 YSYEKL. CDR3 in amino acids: CASSQARDRIATGELFF. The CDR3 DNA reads TGCGCCAGCAGCCAAGCCCGGGACAGGATTGCCACCGGGGAGCTGTTTTTT.

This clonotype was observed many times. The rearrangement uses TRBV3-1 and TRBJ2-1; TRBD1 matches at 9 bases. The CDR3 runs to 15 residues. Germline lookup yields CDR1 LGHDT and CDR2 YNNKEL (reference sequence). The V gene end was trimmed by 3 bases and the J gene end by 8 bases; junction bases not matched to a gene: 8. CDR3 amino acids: CASSHPGTGIDEQFF. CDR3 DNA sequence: TGTGCCAGCAGCCACCCCGGGACAGGGATAGATGAGCAGTTCTTC.

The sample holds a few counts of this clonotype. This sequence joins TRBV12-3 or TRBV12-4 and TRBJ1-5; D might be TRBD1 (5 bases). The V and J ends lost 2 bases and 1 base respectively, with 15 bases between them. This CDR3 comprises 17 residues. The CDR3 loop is CASSLSGVVSSNQPQHF. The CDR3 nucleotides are TGTGCCAGCAGTTTATCGGGGGTTGTGTCGAGCAATCAGCCCCAGCATTTT.

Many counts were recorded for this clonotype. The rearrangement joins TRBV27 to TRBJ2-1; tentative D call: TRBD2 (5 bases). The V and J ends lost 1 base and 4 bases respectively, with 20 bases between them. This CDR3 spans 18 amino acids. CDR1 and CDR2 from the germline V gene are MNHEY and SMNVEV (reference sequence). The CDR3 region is CASSLLRGPTSFYNEQFF. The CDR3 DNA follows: TGTGCCAGCAGTTTATTACGCGGGCCAACCTCCTTTTACAATGAGCAGTTCTTC.

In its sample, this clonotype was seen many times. The CDR3 coding sequence is TGTGCCTTACCAAGCGGGAGTCCCTACGAGCAGTACTTC. This codes for CALPSGSPYEQYF. The chain combines TRBV21-1 with TRBJ2-7. TRBV21-1 is a documented pseudogene. The CDR3 runs 13 residues.

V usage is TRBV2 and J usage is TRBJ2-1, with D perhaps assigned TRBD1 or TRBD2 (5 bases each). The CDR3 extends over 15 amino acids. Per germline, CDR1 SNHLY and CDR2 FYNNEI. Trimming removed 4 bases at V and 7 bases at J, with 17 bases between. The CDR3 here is CASSAGHGILNEQFF. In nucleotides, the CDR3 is TGTGCCAGCAGTGCTGGACACGGGATTTTGAATGAGCAGTTCTTC.

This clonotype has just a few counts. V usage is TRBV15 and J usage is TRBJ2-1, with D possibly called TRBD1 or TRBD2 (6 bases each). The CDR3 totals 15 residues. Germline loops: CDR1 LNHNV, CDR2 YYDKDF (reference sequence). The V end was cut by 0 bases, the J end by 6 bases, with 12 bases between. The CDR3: CATSRDRGLSNEQFF. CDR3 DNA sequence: TGTGCCACCAGCAGAGATCGGGGGCTGAGCAATGAGCAGTTCTTC.

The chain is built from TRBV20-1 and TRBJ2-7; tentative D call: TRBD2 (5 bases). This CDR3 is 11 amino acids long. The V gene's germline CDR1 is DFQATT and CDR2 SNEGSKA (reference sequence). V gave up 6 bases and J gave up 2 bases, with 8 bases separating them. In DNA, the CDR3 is TGCAGTGCCCCGGGGACCTACGAGCAGTACTTC. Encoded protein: CSAPGTYEQYF.

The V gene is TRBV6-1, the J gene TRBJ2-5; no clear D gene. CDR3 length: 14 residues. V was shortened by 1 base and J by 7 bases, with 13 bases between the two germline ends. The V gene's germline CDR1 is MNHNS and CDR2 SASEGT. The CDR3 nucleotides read TGTGCCAGCAGTGAAGTCGTCACCCAGCCGACCCAGTACTTC. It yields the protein CASSEVVTQPTQYF.

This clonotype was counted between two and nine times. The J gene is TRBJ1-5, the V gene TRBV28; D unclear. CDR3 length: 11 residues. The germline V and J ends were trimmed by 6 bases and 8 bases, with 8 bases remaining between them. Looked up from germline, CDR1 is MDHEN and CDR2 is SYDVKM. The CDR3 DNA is TGTGCCAGCAGCCTCGGGGAGCCCCAGCATTTT. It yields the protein CASSLGEPQHF.

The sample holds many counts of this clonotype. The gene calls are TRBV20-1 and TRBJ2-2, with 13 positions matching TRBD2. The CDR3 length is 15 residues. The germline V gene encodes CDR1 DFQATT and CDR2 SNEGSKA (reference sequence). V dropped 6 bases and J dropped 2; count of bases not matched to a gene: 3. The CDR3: CSAQGLAGNTGELFF. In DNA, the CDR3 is TGCAGTGCCCAGGGACTAGCGGGAAACACCGGGGAGCTGTTTTTT.

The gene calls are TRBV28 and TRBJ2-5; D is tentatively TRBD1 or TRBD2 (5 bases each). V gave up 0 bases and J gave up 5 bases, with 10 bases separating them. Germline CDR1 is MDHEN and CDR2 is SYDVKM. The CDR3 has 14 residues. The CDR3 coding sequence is TGTGCCAGCAGTTTATGGAGGGGAAGGGAGACCCAGTACTTC. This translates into CASSLWRGRETQYF.

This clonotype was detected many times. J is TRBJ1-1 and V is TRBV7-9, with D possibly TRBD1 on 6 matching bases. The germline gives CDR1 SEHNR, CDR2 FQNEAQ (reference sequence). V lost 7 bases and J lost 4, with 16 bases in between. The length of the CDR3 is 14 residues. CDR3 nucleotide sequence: TGTGCCAGCACTGTGGGACACTTGCCCACTGAAGCTTTCTTT. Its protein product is CASTVGHLPTEAFF.

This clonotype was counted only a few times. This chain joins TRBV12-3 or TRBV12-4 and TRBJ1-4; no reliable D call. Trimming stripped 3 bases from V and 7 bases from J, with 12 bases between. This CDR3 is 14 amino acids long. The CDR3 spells CASSLTGPGEKLFF. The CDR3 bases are TGTGCCAGCAGTTTGACCGGACCGGGTGAAAAACTGTTTTTT.

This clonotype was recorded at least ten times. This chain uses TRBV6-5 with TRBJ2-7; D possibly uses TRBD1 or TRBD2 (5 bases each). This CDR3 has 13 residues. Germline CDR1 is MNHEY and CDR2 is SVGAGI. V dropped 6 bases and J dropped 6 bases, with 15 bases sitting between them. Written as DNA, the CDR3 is TGTGCCAGCAGACCCGATTTCGGGACCGAGCAGTACTTC. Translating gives CASRPDFGTEQYF.

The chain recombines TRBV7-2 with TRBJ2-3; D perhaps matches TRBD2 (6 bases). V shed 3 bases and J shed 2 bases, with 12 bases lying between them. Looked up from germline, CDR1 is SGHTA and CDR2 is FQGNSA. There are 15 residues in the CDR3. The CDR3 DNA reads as TGTGCCAGCAGCTTTGGGGGGAAGAACACAGATACGCAGTATTTT. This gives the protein CASSFGGKNTDTQYF.